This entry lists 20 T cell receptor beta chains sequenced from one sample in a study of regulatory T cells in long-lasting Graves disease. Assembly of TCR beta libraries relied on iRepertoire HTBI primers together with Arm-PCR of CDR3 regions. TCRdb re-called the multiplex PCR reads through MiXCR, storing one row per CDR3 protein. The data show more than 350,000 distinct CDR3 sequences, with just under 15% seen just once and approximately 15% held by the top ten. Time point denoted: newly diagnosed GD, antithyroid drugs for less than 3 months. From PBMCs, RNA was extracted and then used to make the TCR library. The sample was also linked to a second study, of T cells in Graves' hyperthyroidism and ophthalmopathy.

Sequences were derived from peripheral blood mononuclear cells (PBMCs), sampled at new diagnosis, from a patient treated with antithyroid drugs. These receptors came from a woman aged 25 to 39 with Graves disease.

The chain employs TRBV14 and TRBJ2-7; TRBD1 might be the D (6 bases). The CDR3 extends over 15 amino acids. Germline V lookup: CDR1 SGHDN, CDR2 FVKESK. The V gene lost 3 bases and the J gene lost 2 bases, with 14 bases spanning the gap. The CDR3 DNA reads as TGTGCCAGCAGCCACCCAGGTGCAGGGGCCTACGAGCAGTACTTC. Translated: CASSHPGAGAYEQYF.

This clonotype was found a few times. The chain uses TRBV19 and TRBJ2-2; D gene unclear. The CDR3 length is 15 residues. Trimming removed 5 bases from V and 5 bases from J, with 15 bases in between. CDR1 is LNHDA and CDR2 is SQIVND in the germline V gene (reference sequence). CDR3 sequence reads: CASSVGKRATGELFF. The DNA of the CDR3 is TGTGCCAGTAGTGTGGGAAAAAGGGCGACCGGGGAGCTGTTTTTT.

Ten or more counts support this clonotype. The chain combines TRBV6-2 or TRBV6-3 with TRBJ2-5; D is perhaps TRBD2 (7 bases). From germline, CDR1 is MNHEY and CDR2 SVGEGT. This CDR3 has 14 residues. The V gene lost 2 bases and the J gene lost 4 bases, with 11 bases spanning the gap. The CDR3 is CASSYGGGGETQYF. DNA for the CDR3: TGTGCCAGCAGTTACGGGGGAGGGGGAGAGACCCAGTACTTC.

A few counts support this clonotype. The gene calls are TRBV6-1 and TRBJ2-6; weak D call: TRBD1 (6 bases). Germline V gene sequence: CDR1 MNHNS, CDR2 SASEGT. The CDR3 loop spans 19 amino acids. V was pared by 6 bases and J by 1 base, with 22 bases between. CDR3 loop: CASSRQTGLSVSGANVLTF. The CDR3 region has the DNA TGTGCCAGCAGCCGCCAAACAGGGCTAAGCGTTTCTGGGGCCAACGTCCTGACTTTC.

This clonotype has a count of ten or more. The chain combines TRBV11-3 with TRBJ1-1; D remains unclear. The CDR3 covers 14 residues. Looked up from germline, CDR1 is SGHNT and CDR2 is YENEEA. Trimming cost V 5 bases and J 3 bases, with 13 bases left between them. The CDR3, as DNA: TGTGCCAGCAGCCCTGTACAAGGGTACACTGAAGCTTTCTTT. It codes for CASSPVQGYTEAFF.

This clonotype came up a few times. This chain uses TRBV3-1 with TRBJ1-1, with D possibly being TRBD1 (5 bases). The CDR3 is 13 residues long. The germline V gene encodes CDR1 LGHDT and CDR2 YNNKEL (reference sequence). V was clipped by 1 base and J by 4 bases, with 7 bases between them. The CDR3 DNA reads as TGTGCCAGCAGCCAAGTTGGGACCACTGAAGCTTTCTTT. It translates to CASSQVGTTEAFF.

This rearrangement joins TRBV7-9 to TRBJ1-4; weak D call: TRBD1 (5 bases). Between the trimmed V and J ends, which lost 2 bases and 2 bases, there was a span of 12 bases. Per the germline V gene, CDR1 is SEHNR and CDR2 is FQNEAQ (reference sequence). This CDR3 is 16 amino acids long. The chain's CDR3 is CASSLLTGVTNEKLFF. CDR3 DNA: TGTGCCAGCAGCTTACTTACGGGGGTTACTAATGAAAAACTGTTTTTT. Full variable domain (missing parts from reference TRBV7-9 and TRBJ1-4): DTGVSQNPRHKITKRGQNVTFRCDPISEHNRLYWYRQTLGQGPEFLTYFQNEAQLEKSRLLSDRFSAERPKGSFSTLEIQRTEQGDSAMYLCASSLLTGVTNEKLFFGSGTQLSVL.

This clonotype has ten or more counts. In DNA form, the CDR3 reads TGTGCCAGCAGTTACACCGGGACACTAGAGACCCAGTACTTC. This encodes CASSYTGTLETQYF. The chain uses TRBV28 and TRBJ2-5; D perhaps matches TRBD1 (6 bases). The CDR3 spans 14 residues. The V and J ends lost 4 bases and 4 bases respectively, with 13 bases between them. The germline CDR1 and CDR2 sequences are MDHEN and SYDVKM.

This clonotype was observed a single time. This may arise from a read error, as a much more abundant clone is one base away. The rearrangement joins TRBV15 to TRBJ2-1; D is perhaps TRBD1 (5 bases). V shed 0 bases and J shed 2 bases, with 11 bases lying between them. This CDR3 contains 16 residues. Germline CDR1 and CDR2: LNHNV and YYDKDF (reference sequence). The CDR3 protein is CATSRDQGFPYNEQFF. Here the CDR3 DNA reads TGTGCCACCAGCAGAGATCAGGGTTTCCCCTACAATGAGCAGTTCTTC.

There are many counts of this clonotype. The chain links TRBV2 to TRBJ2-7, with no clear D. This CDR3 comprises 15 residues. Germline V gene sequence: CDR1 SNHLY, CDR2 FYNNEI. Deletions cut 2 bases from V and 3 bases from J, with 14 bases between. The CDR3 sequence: CASSERSGLYYEQYF. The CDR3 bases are TGTGCCAGCAGTGAACGAAGTGGCCTCTACTACGAGCAGTACTTC.

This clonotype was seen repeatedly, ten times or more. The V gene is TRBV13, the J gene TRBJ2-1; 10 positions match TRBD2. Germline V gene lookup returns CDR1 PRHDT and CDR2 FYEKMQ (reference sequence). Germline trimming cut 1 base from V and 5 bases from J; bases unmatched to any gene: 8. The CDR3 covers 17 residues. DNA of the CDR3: TGTGCCAGCAGCTTAGAGGCCCTAGCGGGAGAGGACAATGAGCAGTTCTTC. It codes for CASSLEALAGEDNEQFF.

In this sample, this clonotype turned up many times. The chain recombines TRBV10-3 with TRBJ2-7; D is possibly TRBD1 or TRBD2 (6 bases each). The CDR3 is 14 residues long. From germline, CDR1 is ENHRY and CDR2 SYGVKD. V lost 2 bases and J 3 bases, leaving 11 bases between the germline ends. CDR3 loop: CAISERGEFYEQYF. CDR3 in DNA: TGTGCCATCAGTGAGAGGGGGGAGTTCTACGAGCAGTACTTC.

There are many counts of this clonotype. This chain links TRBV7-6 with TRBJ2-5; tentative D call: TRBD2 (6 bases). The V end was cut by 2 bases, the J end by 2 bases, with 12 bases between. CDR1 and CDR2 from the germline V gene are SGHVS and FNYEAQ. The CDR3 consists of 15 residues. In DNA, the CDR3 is TGTGCCAGCAGCTTAACGGGCGGGACTCAAGAGACCCAGTACTTC. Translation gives CASSLTGGTQETQYF.

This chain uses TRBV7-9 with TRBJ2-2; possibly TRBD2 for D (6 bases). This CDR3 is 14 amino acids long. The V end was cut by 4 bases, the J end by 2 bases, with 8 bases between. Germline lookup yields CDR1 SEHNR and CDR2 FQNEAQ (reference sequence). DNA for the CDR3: TGTGCCAGCAGCTGGGGGGACAACACCGGGGAGCTGTTTTTT. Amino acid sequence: CASSWGDNTGELFF.

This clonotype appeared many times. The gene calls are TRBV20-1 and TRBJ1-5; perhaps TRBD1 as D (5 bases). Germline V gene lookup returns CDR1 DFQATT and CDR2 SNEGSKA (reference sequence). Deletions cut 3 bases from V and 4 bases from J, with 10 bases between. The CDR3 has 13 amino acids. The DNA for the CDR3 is TGCAGTGCTAGCTCGGGGGGTAATCAGCCCCAGCATTTT. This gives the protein CSASSGGNQPQHF.

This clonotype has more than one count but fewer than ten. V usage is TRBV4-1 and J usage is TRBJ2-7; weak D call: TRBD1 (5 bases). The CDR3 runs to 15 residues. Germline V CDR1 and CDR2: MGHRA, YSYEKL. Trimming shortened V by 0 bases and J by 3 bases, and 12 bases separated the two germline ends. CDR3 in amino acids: CASSQDRGQGYEQYF. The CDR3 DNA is TGCGCCAGCAGCCAAGATAGAGGTCAGGGCTACGAGCAGTACTTC.

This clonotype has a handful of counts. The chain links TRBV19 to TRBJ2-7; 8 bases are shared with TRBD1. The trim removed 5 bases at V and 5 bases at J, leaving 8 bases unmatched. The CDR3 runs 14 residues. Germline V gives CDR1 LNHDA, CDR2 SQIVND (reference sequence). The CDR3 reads CASSPRTGRNEQYF. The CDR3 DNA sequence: TGTGCCAGTAGTCCCCGGACAGGGAGGAACGAGCAGTACTTC. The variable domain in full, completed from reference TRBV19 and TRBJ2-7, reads DGGITQSPKYLFRKEGQNVTLSCEQNLNHDAMYWYRQDPGQGLRLIYYSQIVNDFQKGDIAEGYSVSREKKESFPLTVTSAQKNPTAFYLCASSPRTGRNEQYFGPGTRLTVT.

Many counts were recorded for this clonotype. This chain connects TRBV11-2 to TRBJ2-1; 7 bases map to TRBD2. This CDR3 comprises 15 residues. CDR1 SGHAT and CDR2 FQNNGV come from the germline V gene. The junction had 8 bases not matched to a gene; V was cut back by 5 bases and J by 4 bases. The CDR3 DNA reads TGTGCCAGCAGCACAACTAGCGTTCTATACAATGAGCAGTTCTTC. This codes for CASSTTSVLYNEQFF.

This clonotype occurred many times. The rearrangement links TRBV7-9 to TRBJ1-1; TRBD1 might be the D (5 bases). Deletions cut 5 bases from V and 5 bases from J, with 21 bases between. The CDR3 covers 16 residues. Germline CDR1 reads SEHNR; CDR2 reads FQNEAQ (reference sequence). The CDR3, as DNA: TGTGCCAGCAGCGGAGAGGGTTCAGGGTCGAGGACTGAAGCTTTCTTT. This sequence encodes CASSGEGSGSRTEAFF.

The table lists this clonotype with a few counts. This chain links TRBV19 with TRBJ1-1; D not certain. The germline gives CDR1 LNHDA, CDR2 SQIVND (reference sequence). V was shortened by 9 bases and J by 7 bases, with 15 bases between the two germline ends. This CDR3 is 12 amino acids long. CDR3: CASLTQKDEAFF. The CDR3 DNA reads TGTGCCAGCCTAACCCAGAAGGATGAAGCTTTCTTT.